Listed below are T cell receptor beta chains from one sample, sequenced in a study of T-cell memory formation after mild COVID-19. One entry per CDR3 protein, called by TCRdb with MiXCR from the 5' RACE reads. Of roughly 620,000 distinct CDR3 sequences listed, approximately 18% were seen once; the top ten hold around 12%. Source material: PBMCs or a T cell subset sorted from them (not recorded which). These receptors were taken from an adult woman who had mild COVID-19 (a few samples of this study predate the infection). Cell type and time point are not known. The CDR3 runs from the conserved cysteine through the conserved F or W. A D gene is named only where the DNA matches it firmly. Expanded clones get a size class; other rows say once, few or many, or leave the size out.

v_call: TRBV30; clone_size: .; j_call: TRBJ2-1; d_call: .; cdr3_aa: CAWVGRRGQGYNEQFF; cdr3_nt: TGTGCCTGGGTGGGGAGGAGGGGGCAAGGGTACAATGAGCAGTTCTTC
v_call: TRBV11-2; clone_size: .; j_call: TRBJ2-5; d_call: .; cdr3_aa: CASSLAELGLREQETQYF; cdr3_nt: TGTGCCAGCAGCTTAGCCGAACTAGGTTTGAGAGAACAAGAGACCCAGTACTTC
v_call: TRBV12-3/TRBV12-4; clone_size: .; j_call: TRBJ2-6; d_call: .; cdr3_aa: CASSLYSQGTGANVLTF; cdr3_nt: TGTGCCAGCAGTTTATACAGTCAGGGGACTGGGGCCAACGTCCTGACTTTC
v_call: TRBV6-1; clone_size: .; j_call: TRBJ2-2; d_call: .; cdr3_aa: CASSLAQNTGELFF; cdr3_nt: TGTGCCAGCAGTCTAGCGCAGAACACCGGGGAGCTGTTTTTT
v_call: TRBV2; clone_size: few; j_call: TRBJ1-3; d_call: .; cdr3_aa: CASSVRTSGNTIYF; cdr3_nt: TGTGCCAGCAGTGTAAGGACCTCTGGAAACACCATATATTTT
v_call: TRBV27; clone_size: .; j_call: TRBJ2-7; d_call: .; cdr3_aa: CASRRGRRTESSYEQYF; cdr3_nt: TGTGCCAGCAGACGCGGCCGCAGGACAGAAAGCTCCTACGAGCAGTACTTC
v_call: TRBV14; clone_size: .; j_call: TRBJ2-1; d_call: TRBD1; cdr3_aa: CASHQTGGYNEQFF; cdr3_nt: TGTGCCTCCCATCAGACAGGGGGCTACAATGAGCAGTTCTTC
v_call: TRBV11-1; clone_size: few; j_call: TRBJ2-5; d_call: TRBD1; cdr3_aa: CASSFSRGRETQYF; cdr3_nt: TGTGCCAGCAGCTTTTCCAGGGGGCGAGAGACCCAGTACTTC
v_call: TRBV11-2; clone_size: .; j_call: TRBJ2-7; d_call: TRBD2; cdr3_aa: CASSATSGRHEQYF; cdr3_nt: TGTGCCAGCAGCGCTACTAGCGGGAGACACGAGCAGTACTTC
v_call: TRBV9; clone_size: .; j_call: TRBJ2-1; d_call: TRBD2; cdr3_aa: CASSGTSGGFEQFF; cdr3_nt: TGTGCCAGCAGCGGGACTAGCGGGGGGTTTGAGCAGTTCTTC
v_call: TRBV7-8; clone_size: .; j_call: TRBJ2-6; d_call: .; cdr3_aa: CASSSHRSSGANVLTF; cdr3_nt: TGTGCCAGCAGTTCCCACAGGAGCTCTGGGGCCAACGTCCTGACTTTC
v_call: TRBV11-2; clone_size: .; j_call: TRBJ2-3; d_call: .; cdr3_aa: CASSLAGLNTDTQYF; cdr3_nt: TGTGCCAGCAGCCTGGCGGGACTGAACACAGATACGCAGTATTTT
v_call: TRBV7-8; clone_size: .; j_call: TRBJ2-6; d_call: TRBD1; cdr3_aa: CASSWGTGANPSGANVLTF; cdr3_nt: TGTGCCAGCAGCTGGGGAACAGGGGCAAACCCCTCTGGGGCCAACGTCCTGACTTTC
v_call: TRBV5-8; clone_size: few; j_call: TRBJ2-1; d_call: TRBD2; cdr3_aa: CASSPPGGTSVYNEQFF; cdr3_nt: TGTGCCAGCAGCCCCCCAGGTGGGACTAGCGTTTACAATGAGCAGTTCTTC
v_call: TRBV5-5; clone_size: .; j_call: TRBJ2-7; d_call: TRBD1; cdr3_aa: CASTAGTGGLEQYF; cdr3_nt: TGTGCCAGCACAGCAGGGACAGGGGGTCTTGAGCAGTACTTC
v_call: TRBV5-6; clone_size: .; j_call: TRBJ2-3; d_call: TRBD2; cdr3_aa: CASSLLAGLQGDTQYF; cdr3_nt: TGTGCCAGCAGCTTACTAGCGGGCCTACAGGGAGATACGCAGTATTTT
v_call: TRBV4-3; clone_size: .; j_call: TRBJ2-3; d_call: .; cdr3_aa: CASSQSGYSTDTQYF; cdr3_nt: TGCGCCAGCAGCCAATCAGGGTACTCCACAGATACGCAGTATTTT
v_call: TRBV13; clone_size: .; j_call: TRBJ2-3; d_call: TRBD2; cdr3_aa: CASSPTGLAGSTDTQYF; cdr3_nt: TGTGCCAGCAGCCCAACCGGACTAGCGGGGAGCACAGATACGCAGTATTTT
v_call: TRBV3-1; clone_size: .; j_call: TRBJ2-2; d_call: .; cdr3_aa: CASSQGTSAGELFF; cdr3_nt: TGTGCCAGCAGCCAAGGGACATCCGCCGGGGAGCTGTTTTTT
v_call: TRBV19; clone_size: .; j_call: TRBJ2-1; d_call: TRBD2; cdr3_aa: CASSRGGGTSGNEQFF; cdr3_nt: TGTGCCAGTAGTCGTGGAGGGGGGACTAGTGGGAATGAGCAGTTCTTC
v_call: TRBV20-1; clone_size: few; j_call: TRBJ2-1; d_call: TRBD2; cdr3_aa: CSARELAGEGRRQFF; cdr3_nt: TGCAGTGCTAGAGAATTAGCGGGAGAGGGTAGACGGCAGTTCTTC
v_call: TRBV29-1; clone_size: .; j_call: TRBJ2-5; d_call: .; cdr3_aa: CSDQETQYF; cdr3_nt: TGCAGCGACCAAGAGACCCAGTACTTC
v_call: TRBV5-4; clone_size: .; j_call: TRBJ1-1; d_call: .; cdr3_aa: CASTRVGRTNMNTEAFF; cdr3_nt: TGTGCCAGCACCCGGGTGGGCAGAACCAACATGAACACTGAAGCTTTCTTT
v_call: TRBV24-1; clone_size: .; j_call: TRBJ2-5; d_call: .; cdr3_aa: CATSDLETQYF; cdr3_nt: TGTGCCACCAGTGATTTGGAGACCCAGTACTTC
v_call: TRBV12-3/TRBV12-4; clone_size: many; j_call: TRBJ2-4; d_call: TRBD1; cdr3_aa: CASSPRTGENIQYF; cdr3_nt: TGTGCCAGCAGTCCCCGGACAGGGGAGAACATTCAGTACTTC
v_call: TRBV19; clone_size: few; j_call: TRBJ2-7; d_call: TRBD1; cdr3_aa: CASSRRDRVGEQYF; cdr3_nt: TGTGCCAGTAGTAGACGGGACAGGGTGGGGGAGCAGTACTTC
v_call: TRBV6-1; clone_size: few; j_call: TRBJ1-5; d_call: .; cdr3_aa: CASSERRGQPQHF; cdr3_nt: TGTGCCAGCAGTGAACGGCGGGGACAGCCCCAGCATTTT
v_call: TRBV6-2/TRBV6-3; clone_size: few; j_call: TRBJ2-2; d_call: .; cdr3_aa: CASSYEDRELFF; cdr3_nt: TGTGCCAGCAGTTACGAGGATCGGGAGCTGTTTTTT
v_call: TRBV6-6; clone_size: .; j_call: TRBJ1-2; d_call: TRBD1; cdr3_aa: CASSKGQGADGYTF; cdr3_nt: TGTGCCAGCAGTAAAGGACAGGGGGCCGATGGCTACACCTTC
v_call: TRBV5-1; clone_size: .; j_call: TRBJ1-2; d_call: .; cdr3_aa: CASSLVWGLGPAGRVTNYGYTF; cdr3_nt: TGCGCCAGCAGCTTGGTCTGGGGGCTCGGGCCAGCTGGACGGGTGACTAACTATGGCTACACCTTC
v_call: TRBV28; clone_size: .; j_call: TRBJ2-1; d_call: TRBD2; cdr3_aa: CASSSPLAGAYNEQFF; cdr3_nt: TGTGCCAGCAGTTCCCCTCTAGCGGGAGCGTACAATGAGCAGTTCTTC
v_call: TRBV15; clone_size: many; j_call: TRBJ2-6; d_call: TRBD1; cdr3_aa: CATSRLPGGASGANVLTF; cdr3_nt: TGTGCCACCAGCAGATTACCAGGGGGCGCCTCTGGGGCCAACGTCCTGACTTTC
v_call: TRBV20-1; clone_size: .; j_call: TRBJ2-5; d_call: .; cdr3_aa: CSAMGPLGGTGTQYF; cdr3_nt: TGCAGTGCTATGGGGCCGCTGGGGGGAACGGGGACCCAGTACTTC
v_call: TRBV19; clone_size: .; j_call: TRBJ2-1; d_call: .; cdr3_aa: CASSIVSGDFEQFF; cdr3_nt: TGTGCCAGTAGTATAGTTTCGGGAGACTTTGAGCAGTTCTTC
v_call: TRBV6-1; clone_size: .; j_call: TRBJ2-7; d_call: TRBD1; cdr3_aa: CASDRDRFYEQYF; cdr3_nt: TGTGCCAGCGACCGGGACAGATTCTACGAGCAGTACTTC
v_call: TRBV6-1; clone_size: .; j_call: TRBJ2-1; d_call: TRBD2; cdr3_aa: CASSEFAGVGNEQFF; cdr3_nt: TGTGCCAGCAGTGAATTTGCGGGAGTAGGAAATGAGCAGTTCTTC
v_call: TRBV5-1; clone_size: many; j_call: TRBJ2-5; d_call: .; cdr3_aa: CASSTGMETQYF; cdr3_nt: TGCGCCAGCAGCACAGGGATGGAGACCCAGTACTTC
v_call: TRBV12-3/TRBV12-4; clone_size: few; j_call: TRBJ2-3; d_call: .; cdr3_aa: CASSPNLQISTDTQYF; cdr3_nt: TGTGCCAGCAGTCCCAATCTGCAGATTAGCACAGATACGCAGTATTTT
v_call: TRBV4-3; clone_size: .; j_call: TRBJ1-1; d_call: .; cdr3_aa: CASSQGAGYEAFF; cdr3_nt: TGCGCCAGCAGCCAAGGTGCGGGGTATGAAGCTTTCTTT
v_call: TRBV4-2; clone_size: few; j_call: TRBJ2-5; d_call: .; cdr3_aa: CASSPFAGDTQETQYF; cdr3_nt: TGTGCCAGCAGCCCTTTCGCGGGCGACACTCAAGAGACCCAGTACTTC
v_call: TRBV15; clone_size: .; j_call: TRBJ2-7; d_call: .; cdr3_aa: CATSRDVSSTYEQYF; cdr3_nt: TGTGCCACCAGCAGAGATGTCTCAAGCACCTACGAGCAGTACTTC
v_call: TRBV7-2; clone_size: .; j_call: TRBJ2-3; d_call: TRBD2; cdr3_aa: CASRYAGGFRTDTQYF; cdr3_nt: TGTGCCAGCAGGTACGCGGGAGGGTTTCGCACAGATACGCAGTATTTT
v_call: TRBV7-9; clone_size: few; j_call: TRBJ1-5; d_call: .; cdr3_aa: CASSLDRTRDQPQHF; cdr3_nt: TGTGCCAGCAGCTTAGACCGGACTCGGGATCAGCCCCAGCATTTT
v_call: TRBV9; clone_size: .; j_call: TRBJ2-7; d_call: TRBD2; cdr3_aa: CASSVDPSGDSYEQYF; cdr3_nt: TGTGCCAGCAGCGTAGATCCTAGCGGGGACTCCTACGAGCAGTACTTC
v_call: TRBV20-1; clone_size: many; j_call: TRBJ2-5; d_call: .; cdr3_aa: CSARGQSQGETQYF; cdr3_nt: TGCAGTGCTAGAGGGCAGTCCCAAGGGGAGACCCAGTACTTC
v_call: TRBV7-6; clone_size: many; j_call: TRBJ1-3; d_call: .; cdr3_aa: CASSLDPSSGNTIYF; cdr3_nt: TGTGCCAGCAGCTTAGACCCGAGCTCTGGAAACACCATATATTTT
v_call: TRBV30; clone_size: .; j_call: TRBJ2-1; d_call: .; cdr3_aa: CAWSVLRGSGNMFF; cdr3_nt: TGTGCCTGGAGTGTACTAAGAGGGAGTGGGAATATGTTCTTC
v_call: TRBV15; clone_size: few; j_call: TRBJ2-1; d_call: .; cdr3_aa: CATSRDTFAVQFF; cdr3_nt: TGTGCCACCAGCAGAGATACGTTTGCAGTACAGTTCTTC
v_call: TRBV4-1; clone_size: few; j_call: TRBJ1-1; d_call: .; cdr3_aa: CASSQGWQAGSKDTEAFF; cdr3_nt: TGCGCCAGCAGCCAAGGATGGCAGGCAGGGTCGAAGGACACTGAAGCTTTCTTT
v_call: TRBV12-3/TRBV12-4; clone_size: .; j_call: TRBJ2-1; d_call: .; cdr3_aa: CASLGEGRNEQFF; cdr3_nt: TGTGCCAGCTTGGGGGAAGGGAGGAATGAGCAGTTCTTC
v_call: TRBV25-1; clone_size: .; j_call: TRBJ2-3; d_call: .; cdr3_aa: CASRDTRGSTDTQYF; cdr3_nt: TGTGCCAGCAGGGATACGCGGGGCAGCACAGATACGCAGTATTTT
v_call: TRBV9; clone_size: few; j_call: TRBJ2-3; d_call: TRBD2; cdr3_aa: CASSVGPAGGRRTDTQYF; cdr3_nt: TGTGCCAGCAGCGTAGGCCCAGCGGGAGGACGACGAACAGATACGCAGTATTTT
v_call: TRBV29-1; clone_size: .; j_call: TRBJ1-2; d_call: .; cdr3_aa: CSGVSWDYGYTF; cdr3_nt: TGCAGCGGGGTGTCTTGGGACTATGGCTACACCTTC
v_call: TRBV10-3; clone_size: once; j_call: TRBJ1-3; d_call: .; cdr3_aa: CAISESKGTGNTIYF; cdr3_nt: TGTGCCATCAGTGAGTCGAAGGGGACTGGAAACACCATATATTTT
v_call: TRBV10-3; clone_size: few; j_call: TRBJ1-2; d_call: .; cdr3_aa: CAISESPEDSSNYGYTF; cdr3_nt: TGTGCCATCAGTGAGTCGCCAGAGGACAGTTCTAACTATGGCTACACCTTC
v_call: TRBV18; clone_size: .; j_call: TRBJ1-1; d_call: TRBD1; cdr3_aa: CASSPQGVMNTEAFF; cdr3_nt: TGTGCCAGCTCACCGCAGGGGGTGATGAACACTGAAGCTTTCTTT
v_call: TRBV20-1; clone_size: many; j_call: TRBJ2-4; d_call: .; cdr3_aa: CSASAIGSSIAKNIQYF; cdr3_nt: TGCAGTGCCTCGGCCATAGGAAGCTCTATAGCCAAAAACATTCAGTACTTC
v_call: TRBV19; clone_size: many; j_call: TRBJ2-1; d_call: TRBD2; cdr3_aa: CASSPRRGGRAGYNEQFF; cdr3_nt: TGTGCCAGTAGTCCCCGTCGGGGCGGGAGGGCCGGGTACAATGAGCAGTTCTTC
v_call: TRBV4-2; clone_size: few; j_call: TRBJ2-7; d_call: .; cdr3_aa: CASSQDFGGRSLNGYEQYF; cdr3_nt: TGTGCCAGCAGCCAAGATTTTGGCGGAAGGTCCCTCAACGGGTACGAGCAGTACTTC